The 27 T cell receptor beta chains reported below all come from one sample, sequenced in a study of cytomegalovirus exposure and HLA in healthy donors. The PCR had 60 Vbeta and 13 Jbeta primers. TCRdb's table, derived via immunoSEQ multiplex PCR, lists solely in-frame clones and lacks some. The sample shows about 89,000 clones, about a tenth of them seen only once. The specimen sequenced was PBMCs. These receptors were obtained from a man between 50 and 59 years old in good health and CMV-seropositive.

This clone was seen only a few times. The V gene is TRBV7-8, the J gene TRBJ2-1; TRBD2 matches at 7 bases. The germline V gene has CDR1 SGHVS and CDR2 FQNEAQ. This CDR3 is built from 17 residues. With V trimmed by 1 base and J by 0 bases, 6 bases remained unmatched. In DNA form, the CDR3 reads TGTGCCAGCAGCTTAGGCGGGGGAGCCGTCTCCTACAATGAGCAGTTCTTC. Its translation: CASSLGGGAVSYNEQFF. Filled out from reference TRBV7-8 and TRBJ2-1, the complete variable domain reads GAGVSQSPRYKVAKRGQDVALRCDPISGHVSLFWYQQALGQGPEFLTYFQNEAQLDKSGLPSDRFFAERPEGSVSTLKIQRTQQEDSAVYLCASSLGGGAVSYNEQFFGPGTRLTVL.

The chain couples TRBV30 to TRBJ2-7; D call uncertain. The CDR3 consists of 12 residues. The germline CDR1 and CDR2 sequences are GTSNPN and SVGIG (reference sequence). V was trimmed by 1 base and J by 3 bases, leaving 7 bases between them. The CDR3 DNA reads TGTGCCTGGAGTGCCACAAGCTACGAGCAGTACTTC. Translating it yields CAWSATSYEQYF.

This clone was observed a handful of times. CDR3 amino acids: CSVKGGGDEQYF. The CDR3 nucleotides are TGCAGCGTAAAGGGAGGAGGGGACGAGCAGTACTTC. The chain has TRBV29-1 and TRBJ2-7; tentatively, D is TRBD2 (6 bases). There are 12 residues in the CDR3. Trimming shortened V by 6 bases and J by 5 bases, and 14 bases separated the two germline ends. Germline CDR1 SQVTM, CDR2 ANQGSEA.

This clone was observed a handful of times. The V and J genes are TRBV27 and TRBJ2-3; D gene unclear. The CDR3 covers 13 residues. The germline V and J ends were trimmed by 3 bases and 4 bases, with 8 bases remaining between them. CDR1 MNHEY and CDR2 SMNVEV come from the germline V gene (reference sequence). The CDR3 DNA reads TGTGCCAGCAGTTTCTCCTATGCAGATACGCAGTATTTT. This encodes CASSFSYADTQYF.

This clone was found a few times. V is TRBV27 and J is TRBJ2-7; 10 bases line up with TRBD1. V shed 4 bases, J shed 2 bases, and the junction held 8 bases outside the gene matches. CDR3 length: 16 amino acids. Germline V gene data show CDR1 as MNHEY and CDR2 as SMNVEV (reference sequence). The CDR3 bases are TGTGCCAGCAGTTGGTGGTCCGGACAGGGGGCCTACGAGCAGTACTTC. It codes for CASSWWSGQGAYEQYF.

The chain uses TRBV30 and TRBJ2-7; D remains ambiguous. Germline CDR1 is GTSNPN and CDR2 is SVGIG (reference sequence). V was shortened by 0 bases and J by 5 bases, with 14 bases between the two germline ends. This CDR3 is built from 14 residues. Here the CDR3 DNA reads TGTGCCTGGAGTGTATACAGATCTGGCCACGAGCAGTACTTC. Protein sequence: CAWSVYRSGHEQYF.

The chain carries TRBV6-5 and TRBJ2-3; 7 nucleotides align to TRBD2. J was trimmed by 1 base and V by 2 bases; bases with no gene match: 6. This CDR3 region has 16 residues. Germline V gene lookup returns CDR1 MNHEY and CDR2 SVGAGI. CDR3: CASSYVSGGGTDTQYF. DNA for the CDR3: TGTGCCAGCAGTTACGTCTCGGGGGGAGGCACAGATACGCAGTATTTT.

This clone has just one count. This chain's CDR3 is CASSSWGDRETQYF. The DNA of the CDR3 is TGCGCCAGCAGCTCTTGGGGGGACCGGGAGACCCAGTACTTC. The rearrangement links TRBV5-1 to TRBJ2-5; D may be TRBD2 (6 bases). The V end was cut by 3 bases, the J end by 5 bases, with 14 bases between. In germline, CDR1 is SGHRS, CDR2 YFSETQ. This CDR3 is 14 amino acids long.

This clone has only one observation. The rearrangement links TRBV6-1 to TRBJ2-7, with 7 bases fitting TRBD1. V was pared by 2 bases and J by 3 bases, with 13 bases of the junction left unmatched. CDR1 and CDR2 (germline): MNHNS, SASEGT. The CDR3 has 17 amino acids. CDR3 residues: CASSELRRGTANYEQYF. For the CDR3, the DNA is TGTGCCAGCAGTGAACTTAGAAGGGGGACAGCGAACTACGAGCAGTACTTC.

Only a few counts were recorded for this clone. The gene calls are TRBV19 and TRBJ1-4; D unclear. The CDR3 covers 14 residues. Trimming stripped 5 bases from V and 3 bases from J, with 10 bases between. Germline CDR1 is LNHDA and CDR2 is SQIVND (reference sequence). The CDR3: CASSPGWANEKLFF. The CDR3 nucleotides are TGTGCCAGTAGTCCGGGGTGGGCTAATGAAAAACTGTTTTTT.

The sample holds a few counts of this clone. The gene calls are TRBV6-1 and TRBJ2-3, with 10 bases that match TRBD2. The CDR3 loop spans 16 amino acids. The germline V gene has CDR1 MNHNS and CDR2 SASEGT. The ends lost 0 bases at V and 2 bases at J; junction bases unmatched: 2. CDR3 region: CASSEALAGNTDTQYF. In nucleotides, the CDR3 is TGTGCCAGCAGTGAAGCACTAGCGGGAAACACAGATACGCAGTATTTT.

This clone occurred a few times. The V call is TRBV7-3, the J call TRBJ2-5; D gene uncertain. V lost 5 bases and J 0 bases, leaving 13 bases between the germline ends. The CDR3 has 15 residues. Germline V gene lookup returns CDR1 SGHTA and CDR2 FQGTGA. CDR3 sequence reads: CASSPSGSYQETQYF. CDR3 sequence (DNA): TGTGCCAGCAGCCCCTCGGGTAGTTACCAAGAGACCCAGTACTTC.

The table lists this clone with a few counts. This chain links TRBV6-4 with TRBJ2-1; 13 positions match TRBD2. The CDR3 is 16 residues long. Per germline, CDR1 MRHNA and CDR2 SNTAGT. V lost 6 bases, J lost 5 bases, and 7 bases stayed unmatched. The CDR3 DNA reads as TGTGCCAGCAGCAAGGGACTAGCGGGACCGAACAATGAGCAGTTCTTC. Translated, it gives CASSKGLAGPNNEQFF.

The rearrangement joins TRBV6-1 to TRBJ2-7; 8 nucleotides line up with TRBD1. Germline-derived CDR1 and CDR2 are MNHNS and SASEGT. The length of the CDR3 is 14 residues. The J segment lost 3 bases and the V segment lost 5 bases, leaving 6 bases of the junction unmatched. The CDR3: CASSLNRGNYEQYF. The CDR3 region has the DNA TGTGCCAGCAGTTTAAACAGGGGGAACTACGAGCAGTACTTC.

The chain is built from TRBV7-9 and TRBJ1-3; D is unclear. CDR1 SEHNR and CDR2 FQNEAQ come from the germline V gene (reference sequence). This CDR3 is 14 amino acids long. Deletions cut 2 bases from V and 8 bases from J, with 13 bases between. This chain's CDR3 is CASSLSFITDTIYF. In nucleotides, the CDR3 is TGTGCCAGCAGCTTATCGTTTATCACGGACACCATATATTTT.

The chain employs TRBV15 and TRBJ1-5; D remains ambiguous. Deletions cut 0 bases from V and 0 bases from J, with 15 bases between. CDR3 length: 18 amino acids. Germline V gene sequence: CDR1 LNHNV, CDR2 YYDKDF (reference sequence). The CDR3 sequence is CATSRDHVGENSNQPQHF. Here the CDR3 DNA reads TGTGCCACCAGCAGAGATCATGTCGGAGAAAATAGCAATCAGCCCCAGCATTTT.

The V gene is TRBV7-2, the J gene TRBJ2-3; 10 nucleotides line up with TRBD2. J lost 5 bases, V lost 3 bases, and 5 bases had no gene match. The V gene's germline CDR1 is SGHTA and CDR2 FQGNSA. This CDR3 is 15 amino acids long. This CDR3 reads CASSFTSGKVDTQYF. Written as DNA, the CDR3 is TGTGCCAGCAGCTTTACTAGCGGGAAAGTAGATACGCAGTATTTT.

This chain links TRBV30 with TRBJ1-4; TRBD1 agrees at 7 bases. The trim removed 5 bases at V and 5 bases at J, leaving 2 bases unmatched. The CDR3 spans 12 residues. Germline CDR1 GTSNPN, CDR2 SVGIG (reference sequence). The CDR3 loop is CAWGRGNEKLFF. Here the CDR3 DNA reads TGTGCCTGGGGCAGGGGGAATGAAAAACTGTTTTTT.

This chain joins TRBV30 and TRBJ2-1; D is possibly TRBD1 (6 bases). Germline CDR1 GTSNPN, CDR2 SVGIG (reference sequence). There are 13 residues in the CDR3. The ends were cut back, 7 bases at V and 2 bases at J, with 12 bases in the middle. This chain's CDR3 is CAFAGDTYNEQFF. The CDR3 DNA is TGTGCCTTCGCCGGGGACACCTACAATGAGCAGTTCTTC.

This clone was seen a few times. The chain carries TRBV28 and TRBJ1-1, with 7 bases aligning to TRBD1. CDR1 and CDR2 from the germline V gene are MDHEN and SYDVKM. Trimming took 4 bases from V and 4 from J; bases not matched to a gene: 3. The CDR3 runs to 13 residues. The CDR3: CASSSRGSTEAFF. The CDR3 DNA follows: TGTGCCAGCAGTTCCAGGGGGAGCACTGAAGCTTTCTTT.

This chain links TRBV6-5 with TRBJ1-3; possibly TRBD1 for D (6 bases). The germline V and J ends were trimmed by 6 bases and 0 bases, with 6 bases remaining between them. The CDR3 has 13 residues. Germline values: CDR1 MNHEY, CDR2 SVGAGI. CDR3 amino acids: CASRDSSGNTIYF. The CDR3 DNA reads TGTGCCAGCAGGGACAGCTCTGGAAACACCATATATTTT.

This chain joins TRBV4-2 and TRBJ2-7, with D maybe TRBD1 (5 bases). This CDR3 spans 18 amino acids. The germline CDR1 and CDR2 sequences are LGHNA and YNFKEQ. V lost 1 base to trimming and J lost 0 bases, with 19 bases between them. CDR3 DNA sequence: TGTGCCAGCAGCCAAGTGTCGGGTATTCGTGGGGCCTCCTACGAGCAGTACTTC. It encodes CASSQVSGIRGASYEQYF.

In its sample, this clone was seen a few times. V gene TRBV6-6 combines with J gene TRBJ1-1; 8 bases are shared with TRBD1. Trimming at V came to 0 bases and at J to 1 base, leaving 1 base not matched to a gene. Germline lookup yields CDR1 MNHNY and CDR2 SVGAGI (reference sequence). This CDR3 is 15 amino acids long. CDR3 sequence reads: CASSYSTGANTEAFF. CDR3 coding DNA: TGTGCCAGCAGTTACTCGACAGGGGCGAACACTGAAGCTTTCTTT.

The table lists this clone with a few counts. This chain connects TRBV6-1 to TRBJ1-1; TRBD1 agrees at 11 bases. The CDR3 is 14 residues long. Germline CDR1 and CDR2: MNHNS and SASEGT. V trimming: 2 bases; J trimming: 10 bases; junction bases outside the gene matches: 6. The CDR3 nucleotides are TGTGCCAGCAGTGAATGGGGGACAGGGGGGGGAGCTTTCTTT. It codes for CASSEWGTGGGAFF.

This clone was seen a few times. This chain links TRBV28 with TRBJ1-5, with 8 bases aligning to TRBD1. The CDR3 totals 15 residues. Germline trimming cut 4 bases from V and 7 bases from J; bases unmatched to any gene: 9. CDR1 is MDHEN and CDR2 is SYDVKM in the germline V gene. The CDR3, as DNA: TGTGCCAGCAGTTCCGCAGGGGGCGCCTTCCAGCCCCAGCATTTT. Translated, it gives CASSSAGGAFQPQHF. Filled out from reference TRBV28 and TRBJ1-5, the complete variable domain reads DVKVTQSSRYLVKRTGEKVFLECVQDMDHENMFWYRQDPGLGLRLIYFSYDVKMKEKGDIPEGYSVSREKKERFSLILESASTNQTSMYLCASSSAGGAFQPQHFGDGTRLSIL.

This chain uses TRBV19 with TRBJ1-2; TRBD1 is a possible D gene (6 bases). There are 14 residues in the CDR3. Per the germline V gene, CDR1 is LNHDA and CDR2 is SQIVND (reference sequence). The V end was cut by 5 bases, the J end by 5 bases, with 15 bases between. For the CDR3, the DNA is TGTGCCAGTAGTGCCTGGGACAAGGCGTATGGCTACACCTTC. Encoded protein: CASSAWDKAYGYTF. The full variable domain, in which reference TRBV19 and TRBJ1-2 provide the parts outside the CDR3, is DGGITQSPKYLFRKEGQNVTLSCEQNLNHDAMYWYRQDPGQGLRLIYYSQIVNDFQKGDIAEGYSVSREKKESFPLTVTSAQKNPTAFYLCASSAWDKAYGYTFGSGTRLTVV.

The chain joins TRBV28 to TRBJ2-7, with no clear D. Deletions cut 7 bases from V and 6 bases from J, with 13 bases between. Germline V gene lookup returns CDR1 MDHEN and CDR2 SYDVKM. The length of the CDR3 is 12 residues. CDR3 sequence (DNA): TGTGCCAGCATCCTATGGTTCGGCGAGCAGTACTTC. Its protein product is CASILWFGEQYF.